This note documents a single TCR beta chain sequence. These data originate in a study of blood T cell repertoires in COVID-19. Using immunoSEQ multiplex PCR, the repertoire was profiled, and TCRdb retains in-frame clones only, with some absent. The table records about 160,000 clones, 80% to 90% of them present only once. This receptor was identified in a man in his forties with acute or convalescent COVID-19. The specimen sequenced was peripheral blood.

The CDR3 bases are TGTGCCAGCAGTGTGGCGCGTTCTCGGGGGTTCACTGAAGCTTTCTTT. This sequence encodes CASSVARSRGFTEAFF. This chain connects TRBV2 to TRBJ1-1, with TRBD1 as a possible D gene (5 bases). This CDR3 has 16 amino acids. V lost 4 bases and J lost 4, with 19 bases in between. Germline CDR1 and CDR2: SNHLY and FYNNEI.